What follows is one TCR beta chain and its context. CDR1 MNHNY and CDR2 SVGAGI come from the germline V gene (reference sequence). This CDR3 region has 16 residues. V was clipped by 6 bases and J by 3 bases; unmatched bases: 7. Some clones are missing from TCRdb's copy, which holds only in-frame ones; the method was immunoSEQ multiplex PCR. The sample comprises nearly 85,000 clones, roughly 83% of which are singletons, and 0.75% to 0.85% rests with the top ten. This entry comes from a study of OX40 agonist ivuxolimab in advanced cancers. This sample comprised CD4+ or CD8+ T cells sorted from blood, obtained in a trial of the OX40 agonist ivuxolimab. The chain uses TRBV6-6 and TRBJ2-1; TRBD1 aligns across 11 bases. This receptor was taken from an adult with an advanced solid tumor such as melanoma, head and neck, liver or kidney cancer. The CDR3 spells CASSQTGTGGYNEQFF. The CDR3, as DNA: TGTGCCAGCAGCCAAACCGGGACAGGGGGCTACAATGAGCAGTTCTTC.